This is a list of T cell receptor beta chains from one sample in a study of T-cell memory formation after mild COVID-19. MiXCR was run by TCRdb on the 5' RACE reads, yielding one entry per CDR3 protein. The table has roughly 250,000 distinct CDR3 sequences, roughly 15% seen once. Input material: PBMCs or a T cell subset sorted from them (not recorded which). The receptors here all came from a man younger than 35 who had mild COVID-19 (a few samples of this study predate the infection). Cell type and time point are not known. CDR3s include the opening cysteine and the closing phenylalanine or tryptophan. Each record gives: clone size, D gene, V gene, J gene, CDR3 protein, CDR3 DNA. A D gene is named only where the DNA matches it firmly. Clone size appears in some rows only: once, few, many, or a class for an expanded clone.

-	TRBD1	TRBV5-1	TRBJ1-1	CASSPADRAVGAFF	TGCGCCAGCAGCCCCGCTGACAGGGCGGTGGGGGCTTTCTTT
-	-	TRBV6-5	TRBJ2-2	CASADFTGELFF	TGTGCCAGCGCTGACTTCACCGGGGAGCTGTTTTTT
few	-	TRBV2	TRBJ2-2	CASVPGTATGELFF	TGTGCCAGCGTCCCCGGGACGGCCACCGGGGAGCTGTTTTTT
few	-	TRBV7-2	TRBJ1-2	CASSPRAQDYGYTF	TGTGCCAGCAGCCCTAGGGCGCAGGACTATGGCTACACCTTC
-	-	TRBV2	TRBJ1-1	CASSDPPSEAFF	TGTGCCAGCAGTGACCCCCCAAGCGAAGCTTTCTTT
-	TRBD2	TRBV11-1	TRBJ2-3	CASSLIALRGEHTQYF	TGTGCCAGCAGCTTAATCGCTTTGCGGGGGGAACATACGCAGTATTTT
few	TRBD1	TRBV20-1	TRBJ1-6	CSAWPGQGNSPLHF	TGCAGTGCTTGGCCGGGACAGGGTAATTCACCCCTCCACTTT
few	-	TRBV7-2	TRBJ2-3	CASTQGFTDTQYF	TGTGCCAGCACCCAGGGGTTCACAGATACGCAGTATTTT
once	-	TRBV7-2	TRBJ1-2	CASSTTWGDGYTF	TGTGCCAGCAGCACTACCTGGGGGGATGGCTACACCTTC
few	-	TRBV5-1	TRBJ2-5	CASSLAGFETQYF	TGCGCCAGCAGCTTGGCGGGGTTCGAGACCCAGTACTTC
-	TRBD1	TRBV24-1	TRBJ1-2	CATLDRGENYGYTF	TGTGCCACCCTTGACAGGGGAGAAAACTATGGCTACACCTTC
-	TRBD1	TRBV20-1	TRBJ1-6	CSASRQGSSYNSPLHF	TGCAGTGCCTCTAGACAGGGAAGCTCCTATAATTCACCCCTCCACTTT
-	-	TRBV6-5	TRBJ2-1	CASSYSPAGLSYNEQFF	TGTGCCAGCAGTTACAGTCCTGCGGGGCTCTCCTACAATGAGCAGTTCTTC
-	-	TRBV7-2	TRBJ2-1	CASSTRAPQAFF	TGTGCCAGCAGCACGCGGGCTCCTCAGGCGTTCTTC
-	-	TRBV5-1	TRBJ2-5	CASSLEQHGQETQYF	TGCGCCAGCAGCTTGGAACAGCACGGGCAAGAGACCCAGTACTTC
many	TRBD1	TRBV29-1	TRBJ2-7	CSVEDGDSADF	TGCAGCGTTGAAGATGGGGACAGCGCCGACTTC
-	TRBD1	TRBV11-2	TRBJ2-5	CASSFGTGGAETQYF	TGTGCCAGCAGCTTCGGGACAGGGGGCGCTGAGACCCAGTACTTC
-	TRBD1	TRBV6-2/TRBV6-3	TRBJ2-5	CASSYDRGGTQEIAQYF	TGTGCCAGCAGTTACGACAGGGGAGGTACTCAAGAGATTGCCCAGTACTTC
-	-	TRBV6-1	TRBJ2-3	CASTSRGWGATGDTQYF	TGTGCCAGCACCTCGAGAGGTTGGGGGGCCACGGGGGATACGCAGTATTTT
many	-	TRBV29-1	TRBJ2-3	CSVEAGTRSTDTQYF	TGCAGCGTCGAGGCCGGAACGAGAAGCACAGATACGCAGTATTTT
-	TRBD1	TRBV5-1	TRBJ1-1	CASSVTGSVPEAFF	TGCGCCAGCAGCGTGACAGGGTCAGTCCCTGAAGCTTTCTTT
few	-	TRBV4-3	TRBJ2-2	CASSHEVATGELFF	TGCGCCAGCAGCCACGAGGTGGCCACCGGGGAGCTGTTTTTT
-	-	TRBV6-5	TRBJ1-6	CASSVPGNSPLHF	TGTGCCAGCAGTGTACCGGGGAATTCACCCCTCCACTTT
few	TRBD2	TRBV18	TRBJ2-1	CASSRTSGGAYEQFF	TGTGCCAGCTCACGGACTAGCGGGGGGGCATATGAGCAGTTCTTC
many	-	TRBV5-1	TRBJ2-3	CASRGTSTDTQYF	TGTGCCAGCAGAGGGACTAGCACAGATACGCAGTATTTT
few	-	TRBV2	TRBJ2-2	CASSERETTGELFF	TGTGCCAGCAGTGAGAGGGAAACCACCGGGGAGCTGTTTTTT
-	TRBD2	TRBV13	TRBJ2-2	CASSPGLAGGPRMAGELFF	TGTGCCAGCAGCCCCGGACTAGCGGGGGGGCCCCGGATGGCCGGGGAGCTGTTTTTT
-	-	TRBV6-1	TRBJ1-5	CASSPGEYQPQHF	TGTGCCAGCAGCCCCGGGGAATATCAGCCCCAGCATTTT
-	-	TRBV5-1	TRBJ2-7	CASSLGRALGEQYF	TGCGCCAGCAGCTTGGGCAGGGCCTTGGGAGAGCAGTACTTC
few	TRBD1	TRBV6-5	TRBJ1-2	CASSSPGQGAGYTF	TGTGCCAGCAGTTCGCCGGGACAGGGTGCCGGCTACACCTTC
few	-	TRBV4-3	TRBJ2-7	CASSQESVPGSYEQYF	TGCGCCAGCAGCCAAGAAAGCGTCCCGGGCTCCTACGAGCAGTACTTC
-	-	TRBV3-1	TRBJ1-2	CASSQHPPTGYNYGYTF	TGTGCCAGCAGCCAACATCCGCCAACGGGTTATAACTATGGCTACACCTTC
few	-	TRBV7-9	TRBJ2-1	CASGVPHTSSYNEQFF	TGTGCCAGCGGCGTCCCGCACACGAGCTCCTACAATGAGCAGTTCTTC
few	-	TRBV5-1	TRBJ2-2	CASSTVEGYGELFF	TGCGCCAGCAGCACTGTCGAAGGTTACGGGGAGCTGTTTTTT
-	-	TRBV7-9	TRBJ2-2	CASSLGFLAKNTGELFF	TGTGCCAGCAGCCTAGGGTTTCTAGCGAAAAACACCGGGGAGCTGTTTTTT
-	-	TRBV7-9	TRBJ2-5	CASSLGGHQETQYF	TGTGCCAGCAGCTTAGGGGGACACCAAGAGACCCAGTACTTC
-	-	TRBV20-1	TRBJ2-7	CSARPHGASYAEQYF	TGCAGTGCTCGACCCCACGGGGCCAGTTACGCCGAGCAGTACTTC
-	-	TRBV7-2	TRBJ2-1	CASSLPGDNEQFF	TGTGCCAGCAGCTTACCAGGCGACAATGAGCAGTTCTTC
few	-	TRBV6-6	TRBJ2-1	CASSYSGTQPFWSYNEQFF	TGTGCCAGCAGTTACTCCGGGACGCAACCTTTCTGGTCCTACAATGAGCAGTTCTTC
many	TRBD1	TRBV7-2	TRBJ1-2	CASSLARGTVGGGYTF	TGTGCCAGCAGCTTAGCGCGAGGGACAGTCGGGGGAGGCTACACCTTC
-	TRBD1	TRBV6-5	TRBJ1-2	CASSYFGPQGRYGYTF	TGTGCCAGCAGTTACTTCGGACCACAGGGGCGCTATGGCTACACCTTC
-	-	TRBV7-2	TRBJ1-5	CASSSRVGNQPQHF	TGTGCCAGCAGCTCGAGGGTCGGCAATCAGCCCCAGCATTTT
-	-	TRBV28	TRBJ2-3	CASSRRGASTDTQYF	TGTGCCAGCAGCCGGAGGGGGGCTAGCACAGATACGCAGTATTTT
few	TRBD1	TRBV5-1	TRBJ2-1	CASSLVGGREQFF	TGCGCCAGCAGCTTGGTAGGGGGCAGGGAGCAGTTCTTC
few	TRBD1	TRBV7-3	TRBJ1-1	CASSMTGGGEAFF	TGTGCCAGCAGCATGACAGGGGGCGGTGAAGCTTTCTTT
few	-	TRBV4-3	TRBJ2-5	CASSQGQFRETQYF	TGCGCCAGCAGCCAAGGACAATTCCGGGAGACCCAGTACTTC
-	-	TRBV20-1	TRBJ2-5	CSAIGPRGTQYF	TGCAGTGCGATAGGTCCACGGGGGACCCAGTACTTC
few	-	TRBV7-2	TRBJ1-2	CASSLGQDLNYGYTF	TGTGCCAGCAGCTTAGGCCAGGATCTAAACTATGGCTACACCTTC
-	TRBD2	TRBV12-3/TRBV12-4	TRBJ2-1	CASSLAGVDEQFF	TGTGCCAGCAGCCTAGCGGGTGTCGATGAGCAGTTCTTC
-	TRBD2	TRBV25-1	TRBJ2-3	CASSPRLAGFTDTQYF	TGTGCCAGCAGTCCGCGACTAGCGGGGTTCACAGATACGCAGTATTTT
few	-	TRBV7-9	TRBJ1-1	CASSPGLQLNTEAFF	TGTGCCAGCAGCCCGGGGTTACAGTTGAACACTGAAGCTTTCTTT
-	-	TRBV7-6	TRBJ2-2	CASSLVRVAGLNTGELFF	TGTGCCAGCAGCTTAGTCCGGGTAGCTGGGTTGAACACCGGGGAGCTGTTTTTT
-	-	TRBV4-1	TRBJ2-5	CASSQGQVQETQYF	TGCGCCAGCAGCCAAGGACAGGTTCAGGAGACCCAGTACTTC
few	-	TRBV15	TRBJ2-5	CATSRDQRTKETQYF	TGTGCCACCAGCAGAGATCAAAGGACGAAAGAGACCCAGTACTTC
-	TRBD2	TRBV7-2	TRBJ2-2	CASSTGGAPGELFF	TGTGCCAGCAGCACCGGGGGGGCCCCCGGGGAGCTGTTTTTT
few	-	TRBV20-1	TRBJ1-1	CSASRQLGTEAFF	TGCAGTGCTAGTAGGCAACTGGGAACTGAAGCTTTCTTT
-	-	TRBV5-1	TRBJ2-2	CASSFQGNTGELFF	TGCGCCAGCAGCTTCCAGGGGAACACCGGGGAGCTGTTTTTT
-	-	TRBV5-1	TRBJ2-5	CASSLNPLVRETQYF	TGCGCCAGCAGCTTGAACCCCCTGGTACGGGAGACCCAGTACTTC
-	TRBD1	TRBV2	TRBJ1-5	CASSVRGGARQPQHF	TGTGCCAGCAGTGTGAGAGGGGGCGCGAGACAGCCCCAGCATTTT
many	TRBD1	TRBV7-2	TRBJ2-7	CASSFSGTGTYEQYF	TGTGCCAGCAGCTTTTCCGGGACAGGGACTTACGAGCAGTACTTC